Below, 29 T cell receptor beta chains from the same sample are listed, as sequenced in a study of OX40 agonist ivuxolimab in advanced cancers. The library was prepared using the immunoSEQ multiplex PCR assay. What TCRdb holds here is the immuneACCESS table cut down to in-frame rearrangements. Part of the clones is not present; checked against another copy, under half of the missing clones reflect an unresolved V gene, and the others are unexplained. The sample has 60,000 to 75,000 clones on record, about 90% of them singletons. The top ten clonotypes cover over 2% of the sample. The starting material was CD4+ or CD8+ T cells sorted from blood, obtained in a trial of the OX40 agonist ivuxolimab. The receptor source for this set is an adult with an advanced solid tumor such as melanoma, head and neck, liver or kidney cancer.

V is TRBV28 and J is TRBJ1-2, with D tentatively TRBD1 (6 bases). Trimming stripped 1 base from V and 4 bases from J, with 19 bases between. The CDR3 length is 17 residues. Germline lookup yields CDR1 MDHEN and CDR2 SYDVKM. In DNA form, the CDR3 reads TGTGCCAGCAGTTTATTTACCCTAAGGACAGTCCTCTATGGCTACACCTTC. This codes for CASSLFTLRTVLYGYTF.

The rearrangement links TRBV7-2 to TRBJ1-1, with unresolved D. The CDR3 totals 14 residues. Germline lookup yields CDR1 SGHTA and CDR2 FQGNSA. The V end was cut by 3 bases, the J end by 4 bases, with 12 bases between. CDR3 in amino acids: CASSLGGLGTEAFF. CDR3 nucleotides: TGTGCCAGCAGCTTGGGAGGGCTGGGCACTGAAGCTTTCTTT.

The chain is built from TRBV4-1 and TRBJ2-5; 14 bases fit TRBD2. Trimming cost V 4 bases and J 4 bases; bases outside gene matches: 8. CDR3 size: 17 residues. CDR1 and CDR2 (germline): MGHRA, YSYEKL. The chain's CDR3 is CASSPRLAGGPGETQYF. CDR3 DNA: TGCGCCAGCAGCCCGAGACTAGCGGGAGGGCCAGGAGAGACCCAGTACTTC.

The chain joins TRBV20-1 to TRBJ2-1; D gene uncertain. The germline V gene encodes CDR1 DFQATT and CDR2 SNEGSKA (reference sequence). V was clipped by 1 base and J by 12 bases, with 10 bases between them. This CDR3 spans 11 amino acids. The CDR3 region has the DNA TGCAGTGCTAGAGTTCCCGTTGGGCAGTTCTTC. Translated, it gives CSARVPVGQFF.

The rearrangement joins TRBV27 to TRBJ2-5; 7 nucleotides line up with TRBD2. J gave up 5 bases and V 3 bases, and 3 bases lay outside the gene matches. The CDR3 loop spans 13 amino acids. Germline V gene sequence: CDR1 MNHEY, CDR2 SMNVEV (reference sequence). The CDR3: CASSFGLVETQYF. The DNA for the CDR3 is TGTGCCAGCAGTTTCGGACTAGTTGAGACCCAGTACTTC.

The rearrangement uses TRBV19 and TRBJ2-3, with TRBD2 as a possible D gene (5 bases). V gave up 7 bases and J gave up 4 bases, with 15 bases separating them. Germline values: CDR1 LNHDA, CDR2 SQIVND (reference sequence). This CDR3 has 14 amino acids. CDR3 sequence: CASTPRGDADTQYF. The CDR3 DNA follows: TGTGCCAGTACCCCTCGGGGAGACGCAGATACGCAGTATTTT. The variable domain in full, completed from reference TRBV19 and TRBJ2-3, reads DGGITQSPKYLFRKEGQNVTLSCEQNLNHDAMYWYRQDPGQGLRLIYYSQIVNDFQKGDIAEGYSVSREKKESFPLTVTSAQKNPTAFYLCASTPRGDADTQYFGPGTRLTVL.

The V gene is TRBV28, the J gene TRBJ2-2; the D is unclear. Per the germline V gene, CDR1 is MDHEN and CDR2 is SYDVKM. Deletions cut 5 bases from V and 1 base from J, with 2 bases between. The CDR3 has 12 residues. The CDR3 coding sequence is TGTGCCAGCAGTCTGAACACCGGGGAGCTGTTTTTT. Translated: CASSLNTGELFF.

The sample holds a few counts of this clone. The chain joins TRBV7-2 to TRBJ2-7, with D perhaps matching TRBD2 (5 bases). Germline V gene data show CDR1 as SGHTA and CDR2 as FQGNSA. V lost 1 base to trimming and J lost 4 bases, with 14 bases between them. This CDR3 contains 15 residues. The CDR3 is CASSLDRLRGYEQYF. The CDR3 DNA is TGTGCCAGCAGCTTAGATCGGCTCCGAGGGTACGAGCAGTACTTC.

V usage is TRBV7-3 and J usage is TRBJ1-1; perhaps TRBD1 as D (6 bases). CDR3 length equals 13 residues. Germline V gene data show CDR1 as SGHTA and CDR2 as FQGTGA. The ends were cut back, 4 bases at V and 1 base at J, with 7 bases in the middle. The CDR3 nucleotides read TGTGCCAGCAGCTGGGGACAGAACACTGAAGCTTTCTTT. Amino acids: CASSWGQNTEAFF.

The chain couples TRBV7-9 to TRBJ2-5; D uncertain. The CDR3 covers 13 residues. Germline V gene sequence: CDR1 SEHNR, CDR2 FQNEAQ (reference sequence). V gave up 6 bases and J gave up 4 bases, with 12 bases separating them. CDR3 nucleotides: TGTGCCAGCAGTTCCTCCGGTAGAGAGACCCAGTACTTC. Translation: CASSSSGRETQYF. Based on the CDR3 plus reference TRBV7-9 and TRBJ2-5, the full variable domain is DTGVSQNPRHKITKRGQNVTFRCDPISEHNRLYWYRQTLGQGPEFLTYFQNEAQLEKSRLLSDRFSAERPKGSFSTLEIQRTEQGDSAMYLCASSSSGRETQYFGPGTRLLVL.

The chain uses TRBV18 and TRBJ2-7; D is perhaps TRBD2 (5 bases). Germline V gene lookup returns CDR1 KGHSH and CDR2 LQKENI. V was pared by 3 bases and J by 7 bases, with 13 bases between. There are 13 residues in the CDR3. DNA for the CDR3: TGTGCCAGCTCACCTAGGGAGACGGGGGAGCAGTACTTC. Translated, it gives CASSPRETGEQYF.

This clone was counted once. V is TRBV7-9 and J is TRBJ2-5; D possibly corresponds to TRBD2 (5 bases). The CDR3 sequence is 13 residues long. The ends were cut back, 2 bases at V and 2 bases at J, with 6 bases in the middle. The germline gives CDR1 SEHNR, CDR2 FQNEAQ (reference sequence). Here the CDR3 DNA reads TGTGCCAGCAGCTTAAGCGGACAAGAGACCCAGTACTTC. It specifies CASSLSGQETQYF.

The chain joins TRBV30 to TRBJ1-3; no firm D call. V dropped 4 bases and J dropped 0 bases, with 7 bases sitting between them. The CDR3 sequence is 13 residues long. Germline V gives CDR1 GTSNPN, CDR2 SVGIG (reference sequence). CDR3 coding DNA: TGTGCCTGGAATTCCGCCTCTGGAAACACCATATATTTT. This sequence encodes CAWNSASGNTIYF. Together with reference TRBV30 and TRBJ1-3, the CDR3 gives the full variable domain: SQTIHQWPATLVQPVGSPLSLECTVEGTSNPNLYWYRQAAGRGLQLLFYSVGIGQISSEVPQNLSASRPQDRQFILSSKKLLLSDSGFYLCAWNSASGNTIYFGEGSWLTVV.

The CDR3 spells CASRMVAGFQETQYF. The CDR3, as DNA: TGTGCCAGCAGAATGGTAGCGGGTTTCCAAGAGACCCAGTACTTC. J is TRBJ2-5 and V is TRBV19; 7 nucleotides align to TRBD2. CDR1 is LNHDA and CDR2 is SQIVND in the germline V gene (reference sequence). The CDR3 has 15 residues. The V gene end was trimmed by 9 bases and the J gene end by 1 base; junction bases not matched to a gene: 11.

V is TRBV7-7 and J is TRBJ2-5; D gene unclear. The CDR3 totals 15 residues. Germline V lookup: CDR1 SSHAT, CDR2 FNYEAQ (reference sequence). Trimming removed 5 bases at V and 5 bases at J, with 18 bases between. The CDR3 DNA follows: TGTGCCAGCAGCACCACGACTTCCCAGAGGGAGACCCAGTACTTC. Its translation: CASSTTTSQRETQYF. Full variable domain (rest looked up from reference TRBV7-7 and TRBJ2-5): GAGVSQSPRYKVTKRGQDVTLRCDPISSHATLYWYQQALGQGPEFLTYFNYEAQPDKSGLPSDRFSAERPEGSISTLTIQRTEQRDSAMYRCASSTTTSQRETQYFGPGTRLLVL.

V is TRBV11-2 and J is TRBJ2-5, with D maybe TRBD1 (5 bases). This CDR3 region has 13 residues. V was cut by 3 bases and J by 2 bases, with 7 bases left in between. CDR1 and CDR2 (germline): SGHAT, FQNNGV. The CDR3 here is CASSLYRQETQYF. The CDR3, as DNA: TGTGCCAGCAGCTTGTACAGGCAAGAGACCCAGTACTTC.

The rearrangement uses TRBV7-3 and TRBJ2-5; D might be TRBD1 or TRBD2, each matching 5 bases. V lost 2 bases to trimming and J lost 4 bases, with 14 bases between them. In germline, CDR1 is SGHTA, CDR2 FQGTGA. This CDR3 has 15 amino acids. CDR3 coding DNA: TGTGCCAGCAGCTTAGGGCTCGGGGCGTCAGAGACCCAGTACTTC. Translating gives CASSLGLGASETQYF.

The chain joins TRBV11-2 to TRBJ1-4, with a weak D call TRBD1 (5 bases). Germline V lookup: CDR1 SGHAT, CDR2 FQNNGV. The CDR3 extends over 15 amino acids. Trimming left V 4 bases short and J 8 bases short, with 17 bases between. The CDR3 loop is CASSSPGVRGEKLFF. CDR3 nucleotide sequence: TGTGCCAGCAGCTCGCCCGGAGTCCGGGGCGAAAAACTGTTTTTT.

A single count supports this clone. The V and J genes are TRBV5-1 and TRBJ2-3; D ambiguous. The length of the CDR3 is 13 residues. Between the trimmed V and J ends, which lost 4 bases and 14 bases, there was a span of 20 bases. In germline, CDR1 is SGHRS, CDR2 YFSETQ. The CDR3 here is CASSTEGALVRYF. The DNA for the CDR3 is TGCGCCAGCAGCACGGAAGGCGCCCTCGTTAGGTATTTT. Full variable domain (outside the CDR3, taken from reference TRBV5-1 and TRBJ2-3): KAGVTQTPRYLIKTRGQQVTLSCSPISGHRSVSWYQQTPGQGLQFLFEYFSETQRNKGNFPGRFSGRQFSNSRSEMNVSTLELGDSALYLCASSTEGALVRYFGPGTRLTVL.

The chain links TRBV5-5 to TRBJ1-6; D not certain. V dropped 4 bases and J dropped 10 bases, with 18 bases sitting between them. The CDR3 spans 15 residues. CDR1 is SGHKS and CDR2 is YYEKEE in the germline V gene (reference sequence). The DNA of the CDR3 is TGTGCCAGCAGCCCAGGTAGAGGATTGTTGTCACCCCTCCACTTT. This gives the protein CASSPGRGLLSPLHF. Variable domain in full (rest from reference TRBV5-5 and TRBJ1-6): DAGVTQSPTHLIKTRGQQVTLRCSPISGHKSVSWYQQVLGQGPQFIFQYYEKEERGRGNFPDRFSARQFPNYSSELNVNALLLGDSALYLCASSPGRGLLSPLHFGNGTRLTVT.

The chain links TRBV11-2 to TRBJ2-1; the match to TRBD1 covers 8 bases. Looked up from germline, CDR1 is SGHAT and CDR2 is FQNNGV. The CDR3 runs 13 residues. Trimming removed 3 bases from V and 6 bases from J; junction bases left unmatched: 1. CDR3 residues: CASSLTGANEQFF. In DNA, the CDR3 is TGTGCCAGCAGCTTGACAGGGGCCAATGAGCAGTTCTTC.

The V gene is TRBV5-4, the J gene TRBJ1-3; D gene ambiguous. Between the trimmed V and J ends, which lost 7 bases and 2 bases, there was a span of 7 bases. The germline V gene encodes CDR1 SGHNT and CDR2 YYREEE (reference sequence). The CDR3 contains 12 residues. Here the CDR3 reads CASRGTGNTIYF. CDR3 in DNA: TGTGCCAGCCGGGGAACTGGAAACACCATATATTTT.

V and J are TRBV29-1 and TRBJ2-7; the D gene could be TRBD1 or TRBD2 (5 bases each). V was cut by 7 bases and J by 0 bases, with 25 bases left in between. Germline loops: CDR1 SQVTM, CDR2 ANQGSEA. The CDR3 runs 17 residues. CDR3 bases: TGCAGCGCTGGGGGTATGAGAGGGCGCAAATCCTCCTACGAGCAGTACTTC. Translating it yields CSAGGMRGRKSSYEQYF.

V is TRBV27 and J is TRBJ2-7; TRBD1 matches at 8 bases. Per germline, CDR1 MNHEY and CDR2 SMNVEV (reference sequence). This CDR3 has 15 residues. V gave up 7 bases and J gave up 4 bases; unmatched junction bases: 12. CDR3 DNA: TGTGCCAGCACCTCCGGAAGCAGGGGGCGATACGAGCAGTACTTC. Translation gives CASTSGSRGRYEQYF.

J is TRBJ2-1 and V is TRBV18, with 9 nucleotides matching TRBD2. The germline CDR1 and CDR2 sequences are KGHSH and LQKENI. The CDR3 extends over 15 amino acids. The junction had 9 bases not matched to a gene; V was cut back by 6 bases and J by 6 bases. CDR3 sequence reads: CASSSGLAPSNEQFF. The CDR3 nucleotides are TGTGCCAGCTCTAGCGGACTAGCGCCCTCCAATGAGCAGTTCTTC. The whole variable domain, remainder taken from reference TRBV18 and TRBJ2-1, is NAGVMQNPRHLVRRRGQEARLRCSPMKGHSHVYWYRQLPEEGLKFMVYLQKENIIDESGMPKERFSAEFPKEGPSILRIQQVVRGDSAAYFCASSSGLAPSNEQFFGPGTRLTVL.

This chain connects TRBV30 to TRBJ2-7; D is uncertain. With 0 bases removed from V and 7 bases from J, the gap between germline ends came to 7 bases. Germline-derived CDR1 and CDR2 are GTSNPN and SVGIG (reference sequence). The CDR3 is 11 residues long. The CDR3 DNA reads TGTGCCTGGAGTGTCCGAGGAGAGCAGTACTTC. Translation gives CAWSVRGEQYF.

This clone has a single count. V usage is TRBV19 and J usage is TRBJ2-1; 8 bases map to TRBD2. Germline CDR1 LNHDA, CDR2 SQIVND (reference sequence). V gave up 7 bases and J gave up 3 bases; unmatched junction bases: 14. This CDR3 spans 17 amino acids. In nucleotides, the CDR3 is TGTGCCAGTACCCCTCCCCTCGGGAGGGCCGGCTACAATGAGCAGTTCTTC. Protein sequence: CASTPPLGRAGYNEQFF.

The gene calls are TRBV29-1 and TRBJ2-4; TRBD1 might be the D (6 bases). The V gene's germline CDR1 is SQVTM and CDR2 ANQGSEA. This CDR3 is 13 amino acids long. The V end lost 1 base, the J end lost 4 bases, and 8 bases lay between the germline ends. The chain's CDR3 is CSVEGQGKNIQYF. The CDR3 coding sequence is TGCAGCGTTGAAGGGCAGGGGAAAAACATTCAGTACTTC. Based on the CDR3 plus reference TRBV29-1 and TRBJ2-4, the full variable domain is SAVISQKPSRDICQRGTSLTIQCQVDSQVTMMFWYRQQPGQSLTLIATANQGSEATYESGFVIDKFPISRPNLTFSTLTVSNMSPEDSSIYLCSVEGQGKNIQYFGAGTRLSVL.

This clone was seen only once. The chain recombines TRBV7-3 with TRBJ2-2; D ambiguous. CDR1 is SGHTA and CDR2 is FQGTGA in the germline V gene. The V end was cut by 4 bases, the J end by 7 bases, with 7 bases between. CDR3 size: 12 residues. CDR3 region: CASSYRNGELFF. CDR3 sequence (DNA): TGTGCCAGCAGCTACCGAAACGGGGAGCTGTTTTTT.